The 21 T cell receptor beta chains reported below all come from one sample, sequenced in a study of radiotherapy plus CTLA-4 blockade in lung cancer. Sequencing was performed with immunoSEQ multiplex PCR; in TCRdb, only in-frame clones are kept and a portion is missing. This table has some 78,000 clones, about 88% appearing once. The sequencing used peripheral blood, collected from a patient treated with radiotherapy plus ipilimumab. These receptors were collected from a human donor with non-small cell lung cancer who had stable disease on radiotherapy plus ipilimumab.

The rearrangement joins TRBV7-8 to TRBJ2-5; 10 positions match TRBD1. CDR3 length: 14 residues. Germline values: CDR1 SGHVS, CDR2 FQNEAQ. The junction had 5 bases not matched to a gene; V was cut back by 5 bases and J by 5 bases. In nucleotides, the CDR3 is TGTGCCAGCAGCCCGACAGGGGGCGCCGAGACCCAGTACTTC. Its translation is CASSPTGGAETQYF.

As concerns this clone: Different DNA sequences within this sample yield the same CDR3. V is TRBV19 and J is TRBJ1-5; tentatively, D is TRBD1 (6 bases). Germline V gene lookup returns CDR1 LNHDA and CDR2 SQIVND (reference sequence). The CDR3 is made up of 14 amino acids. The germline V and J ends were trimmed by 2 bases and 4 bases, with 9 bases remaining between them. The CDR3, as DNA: TGTGCCAGTAGTATAACCACAGGGAATCAGCCCCAGCATTTT. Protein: CASSITTGNQPQHF.

In nucleotides, the CDR3 is TGTGCCAGCAGCCCTATCGTTGGGGTTTTGTACGAGCAGTACTTC. The encoded protein is CASSPIVGVLYEQYF. The V and J genes are TRBV28 and TRBJ2-7; D is unresolved. This CDR3 contains 15 residues. Trimming left V 6 bases short and J 4 bases short, with 19 bases between. In germline, CDR1 is MDHEN, CDR2 SYDVKM.

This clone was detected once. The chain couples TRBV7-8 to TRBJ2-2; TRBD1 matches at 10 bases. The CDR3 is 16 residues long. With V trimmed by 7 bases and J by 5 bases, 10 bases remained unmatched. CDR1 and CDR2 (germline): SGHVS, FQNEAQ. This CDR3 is CASTDRDRGGTGELFF. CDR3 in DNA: TGTGCCAGCACCGACCGGGACAGGGGTGGGACCGGGGAGCTGTTTTTT.

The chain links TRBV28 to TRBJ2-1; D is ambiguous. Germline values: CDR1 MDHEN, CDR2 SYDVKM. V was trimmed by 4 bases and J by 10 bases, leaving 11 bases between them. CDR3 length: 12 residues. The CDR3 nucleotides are TGTGCCAGCAGTTCACCCATCGCGGAGCAGTTCTTC. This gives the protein CASSSPIAEQFF.

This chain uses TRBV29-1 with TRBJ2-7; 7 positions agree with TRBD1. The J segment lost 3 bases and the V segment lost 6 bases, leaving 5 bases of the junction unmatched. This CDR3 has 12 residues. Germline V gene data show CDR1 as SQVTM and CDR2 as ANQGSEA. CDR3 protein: CSVRDSLYEQYF. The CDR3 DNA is TGCAGCGTCCGGGACAGCCTCTACGAGCAGTACTTC.

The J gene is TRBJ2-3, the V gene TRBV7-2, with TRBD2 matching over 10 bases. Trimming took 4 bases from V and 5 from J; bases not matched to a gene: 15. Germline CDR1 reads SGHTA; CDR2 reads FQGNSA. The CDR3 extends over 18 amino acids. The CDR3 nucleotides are TGTGCCAGCAGCTCCCCTTTAGAGGCTAGCGGGAGTATAGATACGCAGTATTTT. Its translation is CASSSPLEASGSIDTQYF.

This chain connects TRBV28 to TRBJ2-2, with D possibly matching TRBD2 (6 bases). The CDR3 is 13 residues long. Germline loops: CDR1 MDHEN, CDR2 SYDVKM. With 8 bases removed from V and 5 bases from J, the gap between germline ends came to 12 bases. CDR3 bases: TGTGCCAGCGGCGGGGTGAATACCGGGGAGCTGTTTTTT. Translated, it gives CASGGVNTGELFF.

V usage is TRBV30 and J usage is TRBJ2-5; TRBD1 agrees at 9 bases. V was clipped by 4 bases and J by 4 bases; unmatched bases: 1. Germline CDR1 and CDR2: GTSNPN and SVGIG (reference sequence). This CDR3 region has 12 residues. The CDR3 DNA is TGTGCCTGGAAACAGGGGGCAGAGACCCAGTACTTC. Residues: CAWKQGAETQYF.

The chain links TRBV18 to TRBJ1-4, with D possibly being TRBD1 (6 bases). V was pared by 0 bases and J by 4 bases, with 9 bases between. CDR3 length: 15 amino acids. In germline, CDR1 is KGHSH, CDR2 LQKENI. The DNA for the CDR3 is TGTGCCAGCTCACCACCGCCAGGGGTTAATGAAAAACTGTTTTTT. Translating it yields CASSPPPGVNEKLFF.

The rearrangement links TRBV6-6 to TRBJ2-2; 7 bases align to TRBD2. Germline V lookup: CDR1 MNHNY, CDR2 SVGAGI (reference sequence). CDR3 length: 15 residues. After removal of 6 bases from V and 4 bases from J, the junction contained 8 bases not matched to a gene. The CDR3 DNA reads TGTGCCAGCAGCAGGAAGCGGGGAGGCACCGGGGAGCTGTTTTTT. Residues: CASSRKRGGTGELFF.

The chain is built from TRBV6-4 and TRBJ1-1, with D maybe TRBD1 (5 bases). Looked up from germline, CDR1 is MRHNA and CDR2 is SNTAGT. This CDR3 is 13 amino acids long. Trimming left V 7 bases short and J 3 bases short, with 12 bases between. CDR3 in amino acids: CASIRVLDTEAFF. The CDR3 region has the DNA TGTGCCAGCATCAGGGTTTTGGACACTGAAGCTTTCTTT.

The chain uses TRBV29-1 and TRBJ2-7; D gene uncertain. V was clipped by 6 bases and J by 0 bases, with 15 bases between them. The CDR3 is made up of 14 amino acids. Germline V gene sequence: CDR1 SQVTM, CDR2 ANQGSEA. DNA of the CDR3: TGCAGCGTCTCCTCGGCCCTGACCTCCTACGAGCAGTACTTC. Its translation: CSVSSALTSYEQYF.

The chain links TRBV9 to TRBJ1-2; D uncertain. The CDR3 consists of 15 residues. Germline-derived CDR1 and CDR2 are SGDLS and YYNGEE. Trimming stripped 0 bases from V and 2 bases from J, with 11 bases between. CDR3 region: CASSVGSTGNYGYTF. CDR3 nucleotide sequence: TGTGCCAGCAGCGTAGGTTCCACGGGCAACTATGGCTACACCTTC.

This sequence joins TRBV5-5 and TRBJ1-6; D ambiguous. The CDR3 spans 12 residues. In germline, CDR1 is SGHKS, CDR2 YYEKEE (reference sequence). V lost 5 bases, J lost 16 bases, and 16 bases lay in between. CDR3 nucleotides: TGTGCCAGCAGGGGTAATGAAAGAGCTCTCCACTTT. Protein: CASRGNERALHF.

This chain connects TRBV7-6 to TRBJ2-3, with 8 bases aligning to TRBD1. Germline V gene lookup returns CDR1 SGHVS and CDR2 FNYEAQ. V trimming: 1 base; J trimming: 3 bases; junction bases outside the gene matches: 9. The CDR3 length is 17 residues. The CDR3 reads CASSLGQGRSGTDTQYF. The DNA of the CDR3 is TGTGCCAGCAGCTTAGGACAGGGGCGTAGTGGAACAGATACGCAGTATTTT.

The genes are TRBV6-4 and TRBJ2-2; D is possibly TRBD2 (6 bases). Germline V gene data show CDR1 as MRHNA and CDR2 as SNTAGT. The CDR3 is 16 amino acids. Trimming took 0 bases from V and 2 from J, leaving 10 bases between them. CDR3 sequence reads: CASSDSSTSNTGELFF. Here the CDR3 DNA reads TGTGCCAGCAGTGACTCGAGTACTAGCAACACCGGGGAGCTGTTTTTT.

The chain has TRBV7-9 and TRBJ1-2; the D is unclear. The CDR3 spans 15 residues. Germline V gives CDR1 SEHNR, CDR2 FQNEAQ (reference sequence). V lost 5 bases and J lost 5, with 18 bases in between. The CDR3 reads CASSDIDRLGYGYTF. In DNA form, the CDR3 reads TGTGCCAGCAGCGACATTGACCGTCTGGGGTATGGCTACACCTTC.

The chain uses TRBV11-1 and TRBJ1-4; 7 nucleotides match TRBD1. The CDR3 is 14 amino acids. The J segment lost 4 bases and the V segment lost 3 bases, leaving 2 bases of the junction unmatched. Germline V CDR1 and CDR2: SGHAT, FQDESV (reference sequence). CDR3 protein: CASSLDRINEKLFF. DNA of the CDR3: TGTGCCAGCAGCTTGGACAGGATTAATGAAAAACTGTTTTTT.

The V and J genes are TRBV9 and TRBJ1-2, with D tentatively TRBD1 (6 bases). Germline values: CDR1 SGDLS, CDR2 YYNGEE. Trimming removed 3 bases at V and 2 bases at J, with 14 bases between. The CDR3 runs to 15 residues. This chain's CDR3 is CASSGEGGRNYGYTF. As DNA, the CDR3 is TGTGCCAGCAGCGGAGAGGGGGGACGGAACTATGGCTACACCTTC.

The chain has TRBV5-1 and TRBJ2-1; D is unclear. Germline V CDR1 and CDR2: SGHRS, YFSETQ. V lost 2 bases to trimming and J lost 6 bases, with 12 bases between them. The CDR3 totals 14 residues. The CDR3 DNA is TGCGCCAGCAGCTTTTTGGCTAACAGCAATGAGCAGTTCTTC. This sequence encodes CASSFLANSNEQFF.